This is a list of T cell receptor beta chains from one sample in a study of blood T cell repertoires in COVID-19. Data came from immunoSEQ multiplex PCR; TCRdb stores just in-frame clones and leaves some out. The data show 23,000 or so clones, approximately 84% seen once. What was sequenced was peripheral blood. These receptors were obtained from a man in his forties with acute or convalescent COVID-19. The CDR3 runs from the conserved cysteine through the conserved F or W. Each record gives: V gene, D gene, clone size, J gene, CDR3 protein, CDR3 DNA. The D gene is left open where the match is weak. Only part of the rows carry a size: once, few, many, or a class if the clone is expanded.

v_call: TRBV5-5; d_call: TRBD1; clone_size: NA; j_call: TRBJ2-2; cdr3_aa: CASSRRTGGAGELFF; cdr3_nt: TGTGCCAGCAGCCGCCGGACAGGGGGTGCCGGGGAGCTGTTTTTT
v_call: TRBV5-1; d_call: TRBD2; clone_size: NA; j_call: TRBJ2-1; cdr3_aa: CASRLAGSSYNEQFF; cdr3_nt: TGCGCCAGCAGACTAGCGGGGAGCTCCTACAATGAGCAGTTCTTC
v_call: TRBV7-2; d_call: NA; clone_size: NA; j_call: TRBJ2-3; cdr3_aa: CASSLEKASDITDTQYF; cdr3_nt: TGTGCCAGCAGCTTAGAGAAAGCTAGCGACATCACAGATACGCAGTATTTT
v_call: TRBV12-5; d_call: TRBD1; clone_size: few; j_call: TRBJ1-5; cdr3_aa: CASGLGDRGHNQPQHF; cdr3_nt: TGTGCTAGTGGTTTGGGAGACAGGGGGCACAATCAGCCCCAGCATTTT
v_call: TRBV6-6; d_call: TRBD2; clone_size: NA; j_call: TRBJ2-1; cdr3_aa: CATRLAGDYNEQFF; cdr3_nt: TGTGCCACCAGACTAGCGGGGGACTACAATGAGCAGTTCTTC
v_call: TRBV3-1/TRBV3-2; d_call: TRBD1; clone_size: NA; j_call: TRBJ1-4; cdr3_aa: CASSPQDRGRFNEKLFF; cdr3_nt: TGTGCCAGCAGCCCCCAAGACAGGGGGCGGTTTAATGAAAAACTGTTTTTT
v_call: TRBV7-8; d_call: TRBD1; clone_size: NA; j_call: TRBJ2-7; cdr3_aa: CASSGGTGSSYEQYF; cdr3_nt: TGTGCCAGCAGCGGCGGGACAGGGAGCTCCTACGAGCAGTACTTC
v_call: TRBV10-3; d_call: NA; clone_size: NA; j_call: TRBJ2-3; cdr3_aa: CAISETTTDTQYF; cdr3_nt: TGTGCCATCAGTGAGACTACCACAGATACGCAGTATTTT
v_call: TRBV30; d_call: NA; clone_size: NA; j_call: TRBJ1-2; cdr3_aa: CAWRVTGNGGYTF; cdr3_nt: TGTGCCTGGAGGGTAACAGGCAATGGTGGCTACACCTTC
v_call: TRBV14; d_call: TRBD2; clone_size: NA; j_call: TRBJ2-5; cdr3_aa: CASSQERASGRIQETQYF; cdr3_nt: TGTGCCAGCAGCCAAGAAAGGGCTAGCGGGAGGATCCAAGAGACCCAGTACTTC
v_call: TRBV19; d_call: TRBD1; clone_size: NA; j_call: TRBJ1-2; cdr3_aa: CASSPRTGPRGYTF; cdr3_nt: TGTGCCAGTAGTCCCCGGACAGGGCCCAGGGGCTACACCTTC
v_call: TRBV3-1/TRBV3-2; d_call: TRBD1; clone_size: few; j_call: TRBJ2-7; cdr3_aa: CASRPGQGSSYEQYF; cdr3_nt: TGTGCCAGCAGACCGGGACAGGGGTCCTCCTACGAGCAGTACTTC